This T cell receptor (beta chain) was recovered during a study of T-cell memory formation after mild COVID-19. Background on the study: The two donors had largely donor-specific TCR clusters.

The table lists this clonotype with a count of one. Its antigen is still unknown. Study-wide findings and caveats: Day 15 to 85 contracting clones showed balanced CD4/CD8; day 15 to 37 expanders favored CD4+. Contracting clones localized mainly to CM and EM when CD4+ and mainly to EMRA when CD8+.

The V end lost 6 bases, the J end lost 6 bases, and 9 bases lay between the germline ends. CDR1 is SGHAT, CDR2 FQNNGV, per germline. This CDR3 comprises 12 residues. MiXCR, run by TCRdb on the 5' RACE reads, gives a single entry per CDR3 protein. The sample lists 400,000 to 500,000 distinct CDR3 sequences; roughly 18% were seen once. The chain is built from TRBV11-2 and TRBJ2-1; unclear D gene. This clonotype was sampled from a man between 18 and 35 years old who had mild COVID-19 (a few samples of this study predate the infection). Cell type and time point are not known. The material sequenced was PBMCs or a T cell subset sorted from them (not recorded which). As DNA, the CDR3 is TGTGCCAGCAGTTGGGTAAGCAATGAGCAGTTCTTC. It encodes CASSWVSNEQFF.